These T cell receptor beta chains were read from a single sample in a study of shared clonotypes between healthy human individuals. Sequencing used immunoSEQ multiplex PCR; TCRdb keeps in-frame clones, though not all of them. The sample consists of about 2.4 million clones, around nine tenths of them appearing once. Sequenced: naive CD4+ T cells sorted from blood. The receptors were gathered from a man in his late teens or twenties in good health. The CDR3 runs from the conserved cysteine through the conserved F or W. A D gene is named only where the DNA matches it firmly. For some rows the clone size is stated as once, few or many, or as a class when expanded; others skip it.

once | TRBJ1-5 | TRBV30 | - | CAWSDGQETSGQPQHF | TGTGCCTGGAGTGATGGTCAGGAGACCTCCGGGCAGCCCCAGCATTTT
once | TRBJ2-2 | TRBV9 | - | CASSVDSMNTGELFF | TGTGCCAGCAGCGTAGATAGCATGAACACCGGGGAGCTGTTTTTT
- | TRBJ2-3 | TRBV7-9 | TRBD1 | CASRPLGQGTDTQYF | TGTGCCAGCAGGCCGTTGGGACAGGGCACAGATACGCAGTATTTT
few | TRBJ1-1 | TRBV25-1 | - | CASAWRGILTEAFF | TGTGCCAGCGCATGGCGGGGGATCTTGACTGAAGCTTTCTTT
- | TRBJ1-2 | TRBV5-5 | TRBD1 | CASSPTGVFYGYTF | TGTGCCAGCAGCCCGACAGGGGTTTTCTATGGCTACACCTTC
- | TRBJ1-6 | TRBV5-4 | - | CASNRGDNSPLHF | TGTGCCAGCAACCGGGGAGATAATTCACCCCTCCACTTT
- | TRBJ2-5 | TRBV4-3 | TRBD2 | CASSPQGLAGGSETQYF | TGCGCCAGCAGCCCTCAGGGACTAGCGGGAGGGTCAGAGACCCAGTACTTC
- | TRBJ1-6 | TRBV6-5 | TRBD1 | CASSRGQGERSPLHF | TGTGCCAGCAGCCGGGGACAGGGTGAACGTTCACCCCTCCACTTT
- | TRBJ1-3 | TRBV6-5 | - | CASSYSRESSGNTIYF | TGTGCCAGCAGTTACTCGAGGGAGAGCTCTGGAAACACCATATATTTT
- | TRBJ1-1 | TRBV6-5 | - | CASSYTRGRGSEAFF | TGTGCCAGCAGTTACACCCGAGGCCGGGGGAGTGAAGCTTTCTTT
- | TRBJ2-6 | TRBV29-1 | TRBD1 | CSVEELPPIGQGFRSGANVLTF | TGCAGCGTTGAAGAATTGCCCCCTATAGGACAGGGCTTTCGGTCTGGGGCCAACGTCCTGACTTTC
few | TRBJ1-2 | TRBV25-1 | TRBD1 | CASSESGTGPYGYTF | TGTGCCAGCAGTGAATCTGGGACAGGGCCCTATGGCTACACCTTC
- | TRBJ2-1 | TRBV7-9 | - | CASITPDNFPFF | TGTGCCAGCATTACCCCCGACAATTTCCCGTTCTTC
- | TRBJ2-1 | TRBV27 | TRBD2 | CASSFQAGRVGDEQFF | TGTGCCAGCAGTTTTCAAGCGGGACGGGTGGGTGATGAGCAGTTCTTC
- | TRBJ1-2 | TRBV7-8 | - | CASSLAGNPGLYTF | TGTGCCAGCAGCTTAGCCGGAAACCCAGGCCTCTACACCTTC
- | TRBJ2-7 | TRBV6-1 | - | CASSRQDEGYEQYF | TGTGCCAGCAGCAGACAGGACGAGGGCTACGAGCAGTACTTC
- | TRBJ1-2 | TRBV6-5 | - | CASTWTDSTYGYTF | TGTGCCAGCACCTGGACAGATTCTACCTATGGCTACACCTTC
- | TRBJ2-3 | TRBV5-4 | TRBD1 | CASSVSPGQGITDTQYF | TGTGCCAGCAGCGTTAGTCCGGGACAGGGAATCACAGATACGCAGTATTTT
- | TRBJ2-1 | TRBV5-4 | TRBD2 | CASSFSLAGEGSSYNEQFF | TGTGCCAGCAGCTTTAGTTTAGCGGGTGAAGGAAGCTCCTACAATGAGCAGTTCTTC
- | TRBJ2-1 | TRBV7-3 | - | CASSLGTGPPANNEQFF | TGTGCCAGCAGCTTAGGAACCGGGCCCCCCGCGAACAATGAGCAGTTCTTC
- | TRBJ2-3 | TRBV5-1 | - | CASSYGQVTDTQYF | TGCGCCAGCAGCTATGGGCAGGTTACAGATACGCAGTATTTT
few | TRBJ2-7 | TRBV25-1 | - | CASSRQDLPDEQYF | TGTGCCAGCAGTCGGCAGGATCTCCCCGACGAGCAGTACTTC
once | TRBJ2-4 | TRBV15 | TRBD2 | CATSRDSGSHPKNIQYF | TGTGCCACCAGCAGAGATAGCGGGAGTCATCCCAAAAACATTCAGTACTTC
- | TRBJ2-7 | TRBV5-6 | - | CASSLDAQTYEQYF | TGTGCCAGCAGCTTGGACGCACAGACCTACGAGCAGTACTTC
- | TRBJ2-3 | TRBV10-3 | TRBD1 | CAISEETGGRTDTQYF | TGTGCCATCAGTGAGGAAACAGGGGGCCGGACAGATACGCAGTATTTT
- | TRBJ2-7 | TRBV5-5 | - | CASSLASGYEQYF | TGTGCCAGCAGCTTGGCAAGCGGCTACGAGCAGTACTTC
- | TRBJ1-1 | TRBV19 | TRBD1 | CASRDRDYTEAFF | TGTGCCAGTAGGGACAGGGACTACACTGAAGCTTTCTTT
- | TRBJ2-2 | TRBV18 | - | CASSPQGRIGELFF | TGTGCCAGCTCACCGCAGGGGAGAATAGGGGAGCTGTTTTTT
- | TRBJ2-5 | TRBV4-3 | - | CVSSQVAGETQYF | TGCGTCAGCAGCCAAGTCGCAGGGGAGACCCAGTACTTC
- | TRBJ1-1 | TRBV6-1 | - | CASDPFLNTRAFF | TGTGCCAGCGATCCCTTCCTGAATACTCGAGCTTTCTTT